This is a list of T cell receptor beta chains from one sample in a study of T cells in Graves' hyperthyroidism and ophthalmopathy. TCRdb re-called the multiplex PCR reads with MiXCR, one entry per CDR3 protein. This table has hundreds of thousands of distinct CDR3 sequences, approximately 15% appearing once. The sequenced material came from blood. These receptors originate from a woman under 40 with Graves' hyperthyroidism that later progressed to Graves' ophthalmopathy. The CDR3 runs from the conserved cysteine through the conserved F or W. The D gene is left open where the match is weak. For some rows the clone size is stated as once, few or many, or as a class when expanded; others skip it.

cdr3_nt cdr3_aa v_call d_call clone_size j_call
TGTGCCAGCAGTGCGCTAGCGGGGGAAGAGACCCAGTACTTC CASSALAGEETQYF TRBV27 TRBD2 NA TRBJ2-5
TGTGCCAGCAGCTTAAACCCCTCTGGAAACACCATATATTTT CASSLNPSGNTIYF TRBV11-2 NA many TRBJ1-3
TGTGCCAGTAGGGGGACAGGGGGTGATTTCTATGGCTACACCTTC CASRGTGGDFYGYTF TRBV28 TRBD1 many TRBJ1-2
TGTGCCAGTAGTTCCGGGGGGGGGGGGATCACTGAAGCTTTCTTT CASSSGGGGITEAFF TRBV19 NA NA TRBJ1-1
TGTGCCAGCAGTTCCGGATCGGGCCGCTATGGCTACACCTTC CASSSGSGRYGYTF TRBV12-3/TRBV12-4 NA many TRBJ1-2
TGTGCCAGTAGTATGACTTCGAGCAAGGAGACCCAGTACTTC CASSMTSSKETQYF TRBV19 NA many TRBJ2-5
TGTGCCAGCAGCTTCGAGGGCGATGAGCAGTTCTTC CASSFEGDEQFF TRBV5-6 NA NA TRBJ2-1
TGTGCCAGCAGCTTAGAAACAGGCTTCTCCTACGAGCAGTACTTC CASSLETGFSYEQYF TRBV11-3 NA many TRBJ2-7
TGTGCCTGGAGTGGATCGGGACTGGGCGATGAGCAGTTCTTC CAWSGSGLGDEQFF TRBV30 NA many TRBJ2-1
TGTGCCAGCACCCAAGGAAAAGGAGATGGCTACACCTTC CASTQGKGDGYTF TRBV6-1 NA NA TRBJ1-2
TGTGCCAGCGGCCAAGGGGGCCGGAGTACGCAGTATTTT CASGQGGRSTQYF TRBV3-1 TRBD1 NA TRBJ2-3
TGTGCCTGGACTCGACAGGGGGCTACGGGCGAGCAGTACTTC CAWTRQGATGEQYF TRBV30 TRBD1 many TRBJ2-7
TGTGCCAGCAGCTTGTGGGGTGGAGGGGCCGAGCAGTACTTC CASSLWGGGAEQYF TRBV11-2 NA many TRBJ2-7
TGTGCCAGCAGCTCCCCCCAGCGGGATAATGAGCAGTTCTTC CASSSPQRDNEQFF TRBV5-4 TRBD2 many TRBJ2-1
TGTGCCAGCGGCGGTAACATGGCAGATACGCAGTATTTT CASGGNMADTQYF TRBV7-3 NA many TRBJ2-3
TGTGCCAGCAGCGACACAGCGGGAGTGGCAGATACGCAGTATTTT CASSDTAGVADTQYF TRBV7-2 TRBD2 many TRBJ2-3
TGTGCCACCAGTGATTCAGGGCGGGCAGATACGCAGTATTTT CATSDSGRADTQYF TRBV24-1 NA many TRBJ2-3
TGTGCCAGTAGTAGCGGGACGCTCATGGATACCGGGGAGCTGTTTTTT CASSSGTLMDTGELFF TRBV19 NA many TRBJ2-2
TGCAGTGCTTATCTCGGGACTTCCAACTACAATGAGCAGTTCTTC CSAYLGTSNYNEQFF TRBV20-1 NA many TRBJ2-1
TGTGCCAGTAAGGGGGGACTAGCGGCTTCCTACGAGCAGTACTTC CASKGGLAASYEQYF TRBV19 TRBD2 NA TRBJ2-7
TGTGCCAGCAGGACAGGGTACGAGCAGTACTTC CASRTGYEQYF TRBV2 TRBD1 many TRBJ2-7
TGTGCCAGCAGTCCCACCGGGACAACATACAATGAGCAGTTCTTC CASSPTGTTYNEQFF TRBV6-2/TRBV6-3 NA many TRBJ2-1
TGTGCCAGCAGCCCTGGAGGGGGGGGCGAAGCTTTCTTT CASSPGGGGEAFF TRBV7-6 NA many TRBJ1-1
TGTGCCAGCAGCCTAGCGGGAGGGGCTCGCGAGCAGTACTTC CASSLAGGAREQYF TRBV7-2 TRBD2 many TRBJ2-7
TGTGCCAGTAGTATAGACAGGGATAATGAGCAGTTCTTC CASSIDRDNEQFF TRBV19 NA NA TRBJ2-1
TGTGCCAGCAGTCGATCGGCTGTTGATACGCAGTATTTT CASSRSAVDTQYF TRBV2 NA many TRBJ2-3
TGCAGTGCTAGAACACTTCTACTAGCGGGAGGCTCAGATACGCAGTATTTT CSARTLLLAGGSDTQYF TRBV20-1 TRBD2 NA TRBJ2-3
TGTGCCAGCAGCCCAACAGGGAACACTAAAGCTTTCTTT CASSPTGNTKAFF TRBV3-1 NA NA TRBJ1-1
TGTGCCAGCAGCCAAGACAGCATTCAGTACTTC CASSQDSIQYF TRBV14 NA few TRBJ2-4
TGTGCCAGCAGCGCCACCCTCAGGGGGCGTGGAGATACGCAGTATTTT CASSATLRGRGDTQYF TRBV7-2 TRBD1 few TRBJ2-3
TGTGCCAGCAGCTTAGCTGCTTCTCCTAGCACAGATACGCAGTATTTT CASSLAASPSTDTQYF TRBV7-2 NA many TRBJ2-3
TGTGCCAGCAGCCCAGGGCTCCCGCGGGAGACCCAGTACTTC CASSPGLPRETQYF TRBV11-2 NA NA TRBJ2-5
TGTGCCACCAGCAGAGAAACGTCGGGGCGCTTATATGGCTACACCTTC CATSRETSGRLYGYTF TRBV15 NA many TRBJ1-2
TGTGCCAGCAGTTTATCTCCGGGGCTTTACAATGAGCAGTTCTTC CASSLSPGLYNEQFF TRBV27 NA many TRBJ2-1
TGTGCCAGCACCGTGGGTTACTCCCTTGAGCAGTTCTTC CASTVGYSLEQFF TRBV12-3/TRBV12-4 NA many TRBJ2-1
TGTGCCAGCAGACCCCGGGGCCAAGAGACCCAGTACTTC CASRPRGQETQYF TRBV5-8 NA many TRBJ2-5
TGCGCCAGCAGCTTGCAGGACAGGGGGCAAAGCGAGCAGTACTTC CASSLQDRGQSEQYF TRBV5-1 TRBD1 few TRBJ2-7
TGTGCCAGCAGCCCGCGAGGACTGACCAATTCACCCCTCCACTTT CASSPRGLTNSPLHF TRBV9 NA once TRBJ1-6
TGTGCCAGTAGTAGCGGGAGCGCCTACGAGCAGTACTTC CASSSGSAYEQYF TRBV19 TRBD2 NA TRBJ2-7
TGTGCCAGCAGAGCCGGGACTGGGGGGTACAATGAGCAGTTCTTC CASRAGTGGYNEQFF TRBV28 NA many TRBJ2-1
TGTGCCAGCAGCTTGACTAGCGGGACGCACAATGAGCAGTTCTTC CASSLTSGTHNEQFF TRBV7-8 TRBD2 many TRBJ2-1
TGTGCCAGCAGTCCGACTAGATATGAGCAGTTCTTC CASSPTRYEQFF TRBV7-2 NA few TRBJ2-1
TGCAGCGTTGGATCGGGGAGGGGTGAAAAACTGTTTTTT CSVGSGRGEKLFF TRBV29-1 NA few TRBJ1-4
TGTGCCGGCAATCGGGACGGGGGCTCCTACGAGCAGTACTTC CAGNRDGGSYEQYF TRBV25-1 NA NA TRBJ2-7
TGTGCCAGCGCAAAAGGGACAACAAACACAGATACGCAGTATTTT CASAKGTTNTDTQYF TRBV28 NA many TRBJ2-3
TGTGCCACTACGGGGGGCGTAGTGACCAAAAACATTCAGTACTTC CATTGGVVTKNIQYF TRBV6-1 NA many TRBJ2-4
TGTGCCAGCAGCCCAGGGGTGGCGGCTACCTACGAGCAGTACTTC CASSPGVAATYEQYF TRBV9 NA many TRBJ2-7
TGTGCCAGCAGGGGACAAGAGAGCTCCTACAATGAGCAGTTCTTC CASRGQESSYNEQFF TRBV28 NA many TRBJ2-1
TGTGCCAGCACTAACAGCGACCCCCTGTGGGGTGAGCAGTTCTTC CASTNSDPLWGEQFF TRBV28 NA many TRBJ2-1
TGTGCCATCAGTGGCTTAGCTAGCGGGGTCCAAGAGACCCAGTACTTC CAISGLASGVQETQYF TRBV10-3 TRBD2 once TRBJ2-5